What follows describes a single T cell receptor (beta chain). Its antigen is not known. Primers included in the PCR were 60 Vbeta and 13 Jbeta primers. Assay: immunoSEQ multiplex PCR; the TCRdb copy retains only in-frame clones and omits some. The sample has around 85,000 clones; approximately 75% are singletons. This sample stems from a study of cytomegalovirus exposure and HLA in healthy donors. Study in general: A prior study identified approximately 120 million unique TCR beta sequences from 180 million or so T cells.

The CDR3 is made up of 14 amino acids. From germline, CDR1 is SGHNT and CDR2 YENEEA. Whole-study findings and limits: TCR beta V- and J-gene trimming was later associated with a missense DCLRE1C variant. Apart from CMV serostatus, no immune exposure information was available.

The specimen sequenced was PBMCs. The chain recombines TRBV11-3 with TRBJ2-5; no definite D call. The J call is uncertain, as TRBJ2-7 better fits the DNA end. The sequence derives from a man in his 60s in good health and CMV-seronegative. The chain's CDR3 is CASSLDLLPYEQYF. The CDR3 coding sequence is TGTGCCAGCAGCTTAGACCTCCTACCCTACGAGCAGTACTTC.